The clone carrying this T cell receptor (beta chain) was observed once. The data were taken from a study of blood T cell repertoires in COVID-19. Authors' data handling: The authors estimated nucleated cell counts from reference gene primer amplification. This table comes from immunoSEQ multiplex PCR, and its TCRdb copy is limited to in-frame clones, with some not included. V and J calls and clone size are copied from that table; D and trimming were computed from the DNA. This table has about 280,000 clones, around 87% appearing once. Per germline, CDR1 KGHDR and CDR2 SFDVKD. There are 13 residues in the CDR3. V was clipped by 3 bases and J by 2 bases, with 7 bases between them.

This rearrangement joins TRBV24-1 to TRBJ2-7; D not certain. The sequence was obtained from a woman aged 25 to 39 who had recovered from COVID-19. Sample: peripheral blood. Here the CDR3 DNA reads TGTGCCACCAGTGATGGGCCCACCTACGAGCAGTACTTC. Its translation is CATSDGPTYEQYF.